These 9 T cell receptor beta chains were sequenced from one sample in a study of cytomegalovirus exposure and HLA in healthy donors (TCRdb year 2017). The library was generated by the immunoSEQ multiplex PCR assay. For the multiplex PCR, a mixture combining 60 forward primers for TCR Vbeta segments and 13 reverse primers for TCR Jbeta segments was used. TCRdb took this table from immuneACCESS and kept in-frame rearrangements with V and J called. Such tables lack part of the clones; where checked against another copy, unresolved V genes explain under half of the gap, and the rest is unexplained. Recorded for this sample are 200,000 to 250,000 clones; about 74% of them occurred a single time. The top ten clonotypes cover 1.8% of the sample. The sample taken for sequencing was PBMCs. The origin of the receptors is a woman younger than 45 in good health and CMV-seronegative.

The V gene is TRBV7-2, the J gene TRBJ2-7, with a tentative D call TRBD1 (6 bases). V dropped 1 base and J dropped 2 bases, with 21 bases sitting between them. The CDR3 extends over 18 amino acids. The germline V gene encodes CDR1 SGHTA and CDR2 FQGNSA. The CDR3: CASSLGEWWDTLTYEQYF. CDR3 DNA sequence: TGTGCCAGCAGCTTAGGGGAGTGGTGGGACACGCTAACCTACGAGCAGTACTTC.

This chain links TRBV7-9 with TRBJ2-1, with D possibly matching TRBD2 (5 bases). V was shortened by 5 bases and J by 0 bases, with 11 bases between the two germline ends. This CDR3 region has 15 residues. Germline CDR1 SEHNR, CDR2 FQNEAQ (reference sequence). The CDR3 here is CASSPGDNSYNEQFF. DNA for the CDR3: TGTGCCAGCAGCCCCGGGGATAACTCCTACAATGAGCAGTTCTTC.

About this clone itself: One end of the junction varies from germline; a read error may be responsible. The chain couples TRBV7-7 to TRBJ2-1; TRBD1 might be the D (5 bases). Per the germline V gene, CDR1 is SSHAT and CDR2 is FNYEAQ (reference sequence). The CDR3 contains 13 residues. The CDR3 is CASSLGERGEQFF. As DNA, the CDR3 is TGTGCTAGCAGCTTAGGGGAAAGGGGTGAGCAGTTCTTC.

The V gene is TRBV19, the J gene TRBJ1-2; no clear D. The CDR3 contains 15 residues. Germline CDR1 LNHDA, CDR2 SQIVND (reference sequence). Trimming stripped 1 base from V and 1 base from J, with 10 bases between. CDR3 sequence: CASSIVGRYNYGYTF. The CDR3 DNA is TGTGCCAGTAGTATAGTGGGCAGATATAACTATGGCTACACCTTC.

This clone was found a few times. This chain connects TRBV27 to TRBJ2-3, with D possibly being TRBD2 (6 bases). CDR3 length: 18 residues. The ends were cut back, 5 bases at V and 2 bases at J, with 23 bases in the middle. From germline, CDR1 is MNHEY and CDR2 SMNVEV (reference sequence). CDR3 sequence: CASSSLRVAGPHTDTQYF. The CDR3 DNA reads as TGTGCCAGCAGTAGTCTACGGGTTGCGGGGCCTCACACAGATACGCAGTATTTT.

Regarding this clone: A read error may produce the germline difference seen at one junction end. CDR3 nucleotides: TGTTCCAGCAGCCGCCTACGTGCTGAAGCTTTCTTT. It translates to CSSSRLRAEAFF. This chain uses TRBV7-9 with TRBJ1-1; no clear D. There are 12 residues in the CDR3. CDR1 SEHNR and CDR2 FQNEAQ come from the germline V gene (reference sequence).

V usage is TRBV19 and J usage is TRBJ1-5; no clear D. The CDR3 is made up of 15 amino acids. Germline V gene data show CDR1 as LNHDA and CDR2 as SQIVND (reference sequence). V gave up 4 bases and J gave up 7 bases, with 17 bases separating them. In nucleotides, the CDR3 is TGTGCCAGTAGTACGACTCCCGGGGTGGGCCAGCCCCAGCATTTT. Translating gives CASSTTPGVGQPQHF.

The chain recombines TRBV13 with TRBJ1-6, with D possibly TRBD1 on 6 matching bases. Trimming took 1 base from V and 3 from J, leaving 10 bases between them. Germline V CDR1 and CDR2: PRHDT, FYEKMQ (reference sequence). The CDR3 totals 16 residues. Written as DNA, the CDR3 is TGTGCCAGCAGCTTAGCCGGACAGCTCTATAATTCACCCCTCCACTTT. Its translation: CASSLAGQLYNSPLHF.

The CDR3 loop is CASSEQGLAEGMAQYF. The CDR3 DNA reads TGTGCCAGCAGCGAACAGGGACTAGCGGAGGGGATGGCGCAGTATTTT. The chain joins TRBV9 to TRBJ2-3, with TRBD2 matching over 11 bases. V lost 3 bases to trimming and J lost 10 bases; unmatched junction nucleotides: 13. The CDR3 runs to 16 residues. From germline, CDR1 is SGDLS and CDR2 YYNGEE. The full variable domain, completed using reference TRBV9 and TRBJ2-3, is DSGVTQTPKHLITATGQRVTLRCSPRSGDLSVYWYQQSLDQGLQFLIQYYNGEERAKGNILERFSAQQFPDLHSELNLSSLELGDSALYFCASSEQGLAEGMAQYFGPGTRLTVL.